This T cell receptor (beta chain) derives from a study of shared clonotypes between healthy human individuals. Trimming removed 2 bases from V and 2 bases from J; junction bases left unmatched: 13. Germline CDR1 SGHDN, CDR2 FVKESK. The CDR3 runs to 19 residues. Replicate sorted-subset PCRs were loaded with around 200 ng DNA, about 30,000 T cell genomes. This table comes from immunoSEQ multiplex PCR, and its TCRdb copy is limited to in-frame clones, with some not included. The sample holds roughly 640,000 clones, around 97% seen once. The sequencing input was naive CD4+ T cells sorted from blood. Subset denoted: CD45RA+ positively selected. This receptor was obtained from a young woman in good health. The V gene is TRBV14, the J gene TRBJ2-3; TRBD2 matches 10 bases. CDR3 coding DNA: TGTGCCAGCAGCCAACCAAGCTTGGGACTAGCGAGAAACACAGATACGCAGTATTTT. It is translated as CASSQPSLGLARNTDTQYF.